Reported below is one T cell receptor (beta chain). The antigen remains unidentified. The data stem from a study of OX40 agonist ivuxolimab in advanced cancers. In the study overall: Patients in dose escalation had liver, melanoma, kidney or head and neck cancers. Three patients, one with hepatocellular carcinoma and two with cutaneous melanoma, achieved partial responses. Findings and limits, study-wide: The study did not work out the antigen specificity of the expanded peripheral T cells.

V dropped 1 base and J dropped 7 bases, with 4 bases sitting between them. Germline-derived CDR1 and CDR2 are LNHDA and SQIVND (reference sequence). This CDR3 is built from 11 residues. Profiled with immunoSEQ multiplex PCR; TCRdb holds only in-frame clones, not every one. The sample holds fewer than 45,000 clones, more than 70% seen once. Samples of blood were obtained at baseline, on cycle 4 day 1, and on cycle 7 day 1. The chain combines TRBV19 with TRBJ1-1, with no clear D. This specimen was CD4+ or CD8+ T cells sorted from blood, taken in a trial of the OX40 agonist ivuxolimab. The TCR sequence derives from an adult with an advanced solid tumor such as melanoma, head and neck, liver or kidney cancer. CDR3 region: CASSIGSEAFF. The CDR3 nucleotides are TGTGCCAGTAGTATAGGTAGTGAAGCTTTCTTT.